The rows below give T cell receptor beta chains drawn from one sample of a study of blood T cell repertoires in COVID-19. Some clones are missing from TCRdb's copy, which holds only in-frame ones; the method was immunoSEQ multiplex PCR. The sample carries about 210,000 clones, about four fifths recorded once. The sequenced sample was peripheral blood. Source of these receptors: a woman between 35 and 50 years old with active or convalescent COVID-19. The CDR3 runs from the conserved cysteine through the conserved F or W. A D gene is named only where the DNA matches it firmly. Expanded clones get a size class; other rows say once, few or many, or leave the size out.

size	D	J	V	DNA	CDR3
-	-	TRBJ2-5	TRBV9	TGTGCCAGCAGCGTCTTACCTGGTTCTCGGGAGACCCAGTACTTC	CASSVLPGSRETQYF
-	TRBD2	TRBJ2-7	TRBV28	TGTGCCAGCAGTGAAATTAAAGCGGGAGGGCCTTGGGAGCAGTACTTC	CASSEIKAGGPWEQYF
-	TRBD2	TRBJ2-5	TRBV7-9	TGTGCCAGCAGCTTAAGAAATAGCGGGGGAGCGGAGACCCAGTACTTC	CASSLRNSGGAETQYF
-	TRBD1	TRBJ2-3	TRBV30	TGTGCCTGGAGTCACCCTGGGGACAGGGCAGCAGATACGCAGTATTTT	CAWSHPGDRAADTQYF
-	TRBD1	TRBJ1-1	TRBV10-1	TGCGCCAGCAGTCCGACAGGGGGAACGGGCACTGAAGCTTTCTTT	CASSPTGGTGTEAFF
-	TRBD1	TRBJ1-2	TRBV30	TGTGCCTGGAGTTCCGGGACAGAAGGGGGATACTATGGCTACACCTTC	CAWSSGTEGGYYGYTF
-	TRBD2	TRBJ2-1	TRBV4-2	TGTGCCAGCAGCCAGTTAGCTGGCGGGGGGGTTTACAATGAGCAGTTCTTC	CASSQLAGGGVYNEQFF
-	-	TRBJ1-5	TRBV5-6	TGTGCCAGCAGCTGCGACATCGTTCTGCCCCAGCATTTT	CASSCDIVLPQHF
-	-	TRBJ1-1	TRBV11-1	TGTGCCAGCAGCTTAGTCCCGGACGGGGGTGCTTTCTTT	CASSLVPDGGAFF
-	TRBD2	TRBJ2-5	TRBV6-5	TGTGCCAGCAGACTAGCGGTGGAAGAGACCCAGTACTTC	CASRLAVEETQYF
-	-	TRBJ1-4	TRBV5-1	TGCGCCAGCAGCTTGCCAGGGAATGAAAAACTGTTTTTT	CASSLPGNEKLFF
-	-	TRBJ2-3	TRBV24-1	TGTGCCACCAGTTGGGCAGGGTTTGGCACAGATACGCAGTATTTT	CATSWAGFGTDTQYF
-	TRBD2	TRBJ2-7	TRBV27	TGTGCCAGCAGACTAGCGGGATCCTACGAGCAGTACTTC	CASRLAGSYEQYF
-	-	TRBJ2-1	TRBV23-1	TGCGCCAGCAGTCATGAGGGGGGGGCCGAGGGGAATGAGCAGTTCTTC	CASSHEGGAEGNEQFF
-	-	TRBJ1-6	TRBV6-5	TGTGCCAGCCGCTCCGAAGGGGGAATTAATTCACCCCTCCACTTT	CASRSEGGINSPLHF
-	TRBD2	TRBJ2-2	TRBV11-3	TGTGCCAGCAGCCAACGCGGGACTAGCGGGACCGGGGAGCTGTTTTTT	CASSQRGTSGTGELFF
-	TRBD2	TRBJ2-7	TRBV2	TGTGCCAGCACCGGACTAGCGGGGGGTTTGGGCTACGAGCAGTACTTC	CASTGLAGGLGYEQYF
few	-	TRBJ1-5	TRBV4-1	TGCGCCAGCAGCCGCCGAGGAGGACAGAATCAGCCCCAGCATTTT	CASSRRGGQNQPQHF
-	-	TRBJ1-2	TRBV5-4	TGTGCCAGCAGCTTGTCCAGGGATGGCTACACCTTC	CASSLSRDGYTF
-	TRBD1	TRBJ1-5	TRBV28	TGTGCCAGCAGCCCCAGACAGGGGACTCAGCCCCAGCATTTT	CASSPRQGTQPQHF
-	TRBD2	TRBJ2-1	TRBV5-1	TGCGCCAGCAGCTTGGCCCTGGGACTAGCGTTCAATGAGCAGTTCTTC	CASSLALGLAFNEQFF
-	TRBD1	TRBJ1-1	TRBV27	TGTGCCAGCAGTTTATTGGGGACAGGGTTGAACACTGAAGCTTTCTTT	CASSLLGTGLNTEAFF
-	-	TRBJ2-7	TRBV6-1	TGTGCCAGCAGTGACCCAGGCGGGACCCCGTACTTC	CASSDPGGTPYF
-	-	TRBJ2-7	TRBV7-3	TGTGCCAGCAGCTTAAAGCCAGGGGCCTACGAGCAGTACTTC	CASSLKPGAYEQYF
once	-	TRBJ2-2	TRBV19	TGTGCCAGTAGTACGCACGGGGGTGACGACACCGGGGAGCTGTTTTTT	CASSTHGGDDTGELFF
-	-	TRBJ2-2	TRBV5-4	TGTGCCAGCAGGTCGTACGGGGAGTACACCGGGGAGCTGTTTTTT	CASRSYGEYTGELFF
many	TRBD1	TRBJ2-7	TRBV30	TGTGCCTGGAACGAAGGGACAGGAGACTACGAGCAGTACTTC	CAWNEGTGDYEQYF
-	TRBD1	TRBJ1-1	TRBV10-3	TGTGCCATCAGAGGACAGGGCACCACCATGGGGGCTTTCTTT	CAIRGQGTTMGAFF
-	TRBD1	TRBJ1-5	TRBV2	TGTGCCAGCAGGGGGACAGCAACTAATCAGCCCCAGCATTTT	CASRGTATNQPQHF
few	-	TRBJ2-1	TRBV4-3	TGCGCCAGCTCCCTTAGGGACTGGGACAATGAGCAGTTCTTC	CASSLRDWDNEQFF
-	-	TRBJ1-1	TRBV6-5	TGTGCCAGCACCGACAGGAGGAACACTGAAGCTTTCTTT	CASTDRRNTEAFF
-	TRBD2	TRBJ2-1	TRBV6-5	TGTGCCAGCAGTTACCTTAGCGGGAGGGCCGATGAGCAGTTCTTC	CASSYLSGRADEQFF
-	-	TRBJ1-1	TRBV5-5	TGTGCCAGCAGCTTGGGGACTATTGGAGCTGAAGCTTTCTTT	CASSLGTIGAEAFF
-	-	TRBJ1-5	TRBV19	TGTGCCAGTAGTATAACAGCCAGCAATCAGCCCCAGCATTTT	CASSITASNQPQHF
-	TRBD1	TRBJ1-2	TRBV4-1	TGCGCCAGCAGCCAAGAGATCCGGGGACAGGGGGCAGACTATGGCTACACCTTC	CASSQEIRGQGADYGYTF
-	-	TRBJ1-5	TRBV6-1	TGTGCCAGCAGTGAAGGAAAACTTCAGCCCCAGCATTTT	CASSEGKLQPQHF
-	TRBD2	TRBJ2-3	TRBV18	TGTGCCAGCTCACCGTGGGCTAGCGGGAGTGCAGATACGCAGTATTTT	CASSPWASGSADTQYF
few	TRBD1	TRBJ2-1	TRBV6-6	TGTGCCAGCAGTTACCCGATCGACAGGGGCAATGAGCAGTTCTTC	CASSYPIDRGNEQFF
-	TRBD2	TRBJ2-1	TRBV9	TGTGCCAGCAGCGCCCCCGGAGGAGCGGGAGGGCGCTACAATGAGCAGTTCTTC	CASSAPGGAGGRYNEQFF
-	TRBD2	TRBJ2-2	TRBV5-6	TGTGCCAGCAGCCCCACTAGCGGGAGCTTAACCGGGGAGCTGTTTTTT	CASSPTSGSLTGELFF
-	TRBD1	TRBJ1-2	TRBV5-6	TGTGCCAGCAGACCAAAAAACAGGGGTGAACCCCTGAGTGGCTACACCTTC	CASRPKNRGEPLSGYTF
-	TRBD1	TRBJ2-7	TRBV18	TGTGCCAGCTCACGCGGGACAGGGATCTCCTACGAGCAGTACTTC	CASSRGTGISYEQYF
-	TRBD1	TRBJ1-1	TRBV5-1	TGCGCCAGCAGCTTATACCGACAGGGGGCCCGTAGTGAAGCTTTCTTT	CASSLYRQGARSEAFF
-	TRBD1	TRBJ1-5	TRBV30	TGTGCCTGGGGGACAGGGGTAGGTCAGCCCCAGCATTTT	CAWGTGVGQPQHF
-	-	TRBJ2-3	TRBV9	TGTGCCAGCAGCGTAGACAACTACCCCACAGATACGCAGTATTTT	CASSVDNYPTDTQYF
-	TRBD1	TRBJ2-5	TRBV5-1	TGCGCCAGCAGCTCAGAATTCAGGACAGGGGCGGAAGAGACCCAGTACTTC	CASSSEFRTGAEETQYF
-	TRBD2	TRBJ2-3	TRBV28	TGTGCCAGCAGTCCCGGGACTAGCGGGATCTCAGATACGCAGTATTTT	CASSPGTSGISDTQYF
-	-	TRBJ2-3	TRBV5-8	TGTGCCAGCGCACGGCTAGCAGTCACAAATACGCAGTATTTT	CASARLAVTNTQYF
-	-	TRBJ1-5	TRBV7-2	TGTGCCAGCAGCTTTATACCAGGGCTCAATCAGCCCCAGCATTTT	CASSFIPGLNQPQHF
-	TRBD1	TRBJ1-2	TRBV3-1/TRBV3-2	TGTGCCAGCAGCCAAGAAACAGGGGGAAGGATCTATGGCTACACCTTC	CASSQETGGRIYGYTF
-	-	TRBJ2-3	TRBV11-2	TGTGCCAGCAGCTTCGGAGGATACGATACGCAGTATTTT	CASSFGGYDTQYF
few	-	TRBJ2-7	TRBV21-1	-	CASWGRGSPRHMEYF
few	TRBD1	TRBJ2-7	TRBV11-2	TGTGCCAGCAGGACAGGGCATAGCTCCTACGAGCAGTACTTC	CASRTGHSSYEQYF